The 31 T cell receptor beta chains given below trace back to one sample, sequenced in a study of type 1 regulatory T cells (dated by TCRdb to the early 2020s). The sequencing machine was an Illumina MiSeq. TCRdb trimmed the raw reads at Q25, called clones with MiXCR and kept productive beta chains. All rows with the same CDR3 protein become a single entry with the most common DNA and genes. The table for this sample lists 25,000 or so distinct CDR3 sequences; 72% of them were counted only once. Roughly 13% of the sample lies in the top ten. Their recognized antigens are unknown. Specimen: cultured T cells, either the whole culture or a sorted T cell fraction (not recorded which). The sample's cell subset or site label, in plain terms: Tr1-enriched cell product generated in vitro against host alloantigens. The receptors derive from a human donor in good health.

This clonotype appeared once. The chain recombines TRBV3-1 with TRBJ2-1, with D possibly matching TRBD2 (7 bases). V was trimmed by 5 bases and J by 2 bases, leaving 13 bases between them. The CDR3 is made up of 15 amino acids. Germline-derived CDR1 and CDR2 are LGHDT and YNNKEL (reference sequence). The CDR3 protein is CASSVQGGAYNEQFF. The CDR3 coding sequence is TGTGCCAGCAGCGTACAGGGAGGGGCCTACAATGAGCAGTTCTTC.

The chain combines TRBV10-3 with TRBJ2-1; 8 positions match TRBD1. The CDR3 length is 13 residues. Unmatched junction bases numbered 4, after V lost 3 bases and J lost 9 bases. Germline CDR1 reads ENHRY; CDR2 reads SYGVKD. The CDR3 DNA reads TGTGCCATCAGTGAAACAGGGGGTAGTGAGCAGTTCTTC. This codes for CAISETGGSEQFF.

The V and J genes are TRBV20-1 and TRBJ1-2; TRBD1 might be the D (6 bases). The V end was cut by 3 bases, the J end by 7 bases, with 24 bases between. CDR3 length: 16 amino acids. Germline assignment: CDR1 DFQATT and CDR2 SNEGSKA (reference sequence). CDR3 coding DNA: TGCAGTGCTAGTGTTCGGACAGTGTCCCGTTTGACTGGCTACACCTTC. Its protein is CSASVRTVSRLTGYTF.

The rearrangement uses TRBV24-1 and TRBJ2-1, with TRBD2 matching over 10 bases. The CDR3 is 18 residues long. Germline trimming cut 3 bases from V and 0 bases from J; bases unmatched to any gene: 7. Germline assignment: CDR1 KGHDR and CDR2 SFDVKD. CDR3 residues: CATSDPWTSGLSYNEQFF. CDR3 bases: TGTGCCACCAGTGATCCGTGGACTAGCGGCCTCTCCTACAATGAGCAGTTCTTC.

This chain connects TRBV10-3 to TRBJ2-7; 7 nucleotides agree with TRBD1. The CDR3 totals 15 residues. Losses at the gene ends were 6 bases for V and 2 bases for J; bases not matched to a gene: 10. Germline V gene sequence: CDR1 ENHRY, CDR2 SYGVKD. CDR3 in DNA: TGTGCCATCAGCCCGGGTTGGGACAGAGCCTACGAGCAGTACTTC. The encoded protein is CAISPGWDRAYEQYF.

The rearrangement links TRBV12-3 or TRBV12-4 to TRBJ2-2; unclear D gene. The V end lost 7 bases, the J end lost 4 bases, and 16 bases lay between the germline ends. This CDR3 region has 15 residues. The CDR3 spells CASTGRRSGTGELFF. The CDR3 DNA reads TGTGCCAGCACCGGCCGGAGATCCGGCACCGGGGAGCTGTTTTTT.

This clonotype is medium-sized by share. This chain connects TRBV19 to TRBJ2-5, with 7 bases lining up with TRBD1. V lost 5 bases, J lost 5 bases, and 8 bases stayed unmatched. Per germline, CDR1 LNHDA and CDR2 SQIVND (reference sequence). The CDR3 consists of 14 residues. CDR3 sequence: CASSAPDRTETQYF. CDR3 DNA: TGTGCCAGTAGTGCCCCGGACAGGACGGAGACCCAGTACTTC.

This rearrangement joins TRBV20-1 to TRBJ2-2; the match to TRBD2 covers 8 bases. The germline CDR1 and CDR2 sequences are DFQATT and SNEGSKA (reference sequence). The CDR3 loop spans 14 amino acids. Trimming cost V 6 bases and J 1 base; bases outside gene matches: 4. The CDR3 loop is CSARTSRNTGELFF. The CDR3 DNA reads TGCAGTGCCCGGACTAGCAGGAACACCGGGGAGCTGTTTTTT.

The CDR3 loop reads CASSLQGKVRKAGANVLTF. For the CDR3, the DNA is TGTGCCAGCAGTCTACAGGGGAAAGTTAGGAAGGCTGGGGCCAACGTCCTGACTTTC. V gene TRBV5-6 combines with J gene TRBJ2-6, with 7 bases that match TRBD1. This CDR3 is 19 amino acids long. The germline gives CDR1 SGHDT, CDR2 YYEEEE. Trimming took 5 bases from V and 2 from J; bases not matched to a gene: 16.

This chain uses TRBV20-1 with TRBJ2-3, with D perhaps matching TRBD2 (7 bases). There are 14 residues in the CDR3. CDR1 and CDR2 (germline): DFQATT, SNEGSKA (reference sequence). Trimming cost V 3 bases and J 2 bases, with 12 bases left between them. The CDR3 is CSARRGLPTDTQYF. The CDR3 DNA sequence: TGCAGTGCTAGGCGGGGGCTCCCCACAGATACGCAGTATTTT.

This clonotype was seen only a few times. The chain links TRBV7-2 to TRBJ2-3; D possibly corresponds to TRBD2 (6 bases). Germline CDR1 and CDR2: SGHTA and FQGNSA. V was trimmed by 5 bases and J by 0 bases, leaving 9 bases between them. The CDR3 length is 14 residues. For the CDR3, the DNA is TGTGCCAGCAGCATGGGGGGAAGCACAGATACGCAGTATTTT. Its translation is CASSMGGSTDTQYF.

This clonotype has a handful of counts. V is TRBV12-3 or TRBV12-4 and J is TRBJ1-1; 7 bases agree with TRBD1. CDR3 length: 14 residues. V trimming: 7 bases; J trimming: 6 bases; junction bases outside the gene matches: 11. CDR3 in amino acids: CASKIRGGFSEAFF. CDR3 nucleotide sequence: TGTGCCAGCAAGATCAGGGGGGGTTTTTCTGAAGCTTTCTTT.

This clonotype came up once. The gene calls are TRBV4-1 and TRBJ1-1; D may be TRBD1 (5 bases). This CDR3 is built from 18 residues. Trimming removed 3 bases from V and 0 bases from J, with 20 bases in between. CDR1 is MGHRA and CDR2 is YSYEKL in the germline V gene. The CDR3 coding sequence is TGCGCCAGCAGCCATGCCCGTCTTATAGGGGTGATGAACACTGAAGCTTTCTTT. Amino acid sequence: CASSHARLIGVMNTEAFF.

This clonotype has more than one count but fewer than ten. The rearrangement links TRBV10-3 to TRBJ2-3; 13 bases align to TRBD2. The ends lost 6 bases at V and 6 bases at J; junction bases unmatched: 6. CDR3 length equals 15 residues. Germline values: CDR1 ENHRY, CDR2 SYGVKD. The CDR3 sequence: CAIRRLAGGEDTQYF. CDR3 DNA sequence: TGTGCCATCAGAAGACTAGCGGGGGGTGAGGATACGCAGTATTTT.

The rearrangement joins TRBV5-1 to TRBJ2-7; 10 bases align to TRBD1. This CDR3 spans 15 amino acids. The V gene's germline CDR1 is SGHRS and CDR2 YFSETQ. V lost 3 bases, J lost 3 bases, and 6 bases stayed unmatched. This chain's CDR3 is CASSWTGTGVYEQYF. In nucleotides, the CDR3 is TGCGCCAGCAGCTGGACCGGGACAGGGGTCTACGAGCAGTACTTC.

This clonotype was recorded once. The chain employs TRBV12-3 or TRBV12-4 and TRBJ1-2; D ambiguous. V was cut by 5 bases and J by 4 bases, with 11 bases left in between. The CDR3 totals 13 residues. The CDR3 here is CASSLKGPYGYTF. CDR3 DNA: TGTGCCAGCAGTCTCAAGGGTCCCTATGGCTACACCTTC.

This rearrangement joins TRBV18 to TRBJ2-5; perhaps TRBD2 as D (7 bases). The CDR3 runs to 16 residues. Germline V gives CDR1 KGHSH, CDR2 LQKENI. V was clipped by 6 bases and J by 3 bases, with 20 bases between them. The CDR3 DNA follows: TGTGCCAGCTCGACGAGGCGGGGGCCCACCGAAGAGACCCAGTACTTC. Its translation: CASSTRRGPTEETQYF.

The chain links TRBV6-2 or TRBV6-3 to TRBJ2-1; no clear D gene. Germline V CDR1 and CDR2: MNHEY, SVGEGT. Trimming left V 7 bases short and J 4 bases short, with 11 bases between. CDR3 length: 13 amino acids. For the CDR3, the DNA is TGTGCCAGCATAGAACAGTTATACAATGAGCAGTTCTTC. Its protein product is CASIEQLYNEQFF.

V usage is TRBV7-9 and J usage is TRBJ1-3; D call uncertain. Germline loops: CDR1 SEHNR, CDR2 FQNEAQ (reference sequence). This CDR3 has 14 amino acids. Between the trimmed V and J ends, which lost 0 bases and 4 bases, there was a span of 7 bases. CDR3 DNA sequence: TGTGCCAGCAGCTTAGCCCCTTCCGGAAACACCATATATTTT. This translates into CASSLAPSGNTIYF.

The DNA for the CDR3 is TGTGCCAGCAGTTTATTTCAGGGGGCAGGGACTGAAGCTTTCTTT. It encodes CASSLFQGAGTEAFF. The chain carries TRBV12-3 or TRBV12-4 and TRBJ1-1, with 8 bases aligning to TRBD1. V gave up 2 bases and J gave up 5 bases; unmatched junction bases: 7. This CDR3 comprises 15 residues.

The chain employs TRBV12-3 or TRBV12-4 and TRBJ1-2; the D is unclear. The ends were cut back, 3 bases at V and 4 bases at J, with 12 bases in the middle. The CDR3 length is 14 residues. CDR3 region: CASSFGGFGYGYTF. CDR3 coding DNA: TGTGCCAGCAGTTTTGGAGGTTTTGGCTATGGCTACACCTTC.

CDR3 sequence: CASSHNQRNQPQHF. The CDR3 DNA reads as TGTGCCAGCAGTCACAACCAGAGGAATCAGCCCCAGCATTTT. This chain uses TRBV7-9 with TRBJ1-5; D remains unclear. V dropped 6 bases and J dropped 4 bases, with 13 bases sitting between them. The CDR3 is made up of 14 amino acids. The germline V gene has CDR1 SEHNR and CDR2 FQNEAQ (reference sequence).

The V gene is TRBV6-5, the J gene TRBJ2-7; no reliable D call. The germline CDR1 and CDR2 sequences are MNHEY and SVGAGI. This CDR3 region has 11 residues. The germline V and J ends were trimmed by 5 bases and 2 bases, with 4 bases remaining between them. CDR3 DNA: TGTGCCAGCAGTGGTGCCTACGAGCAGTACTTC. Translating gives CASSGAYEQYF.

CDR3 region: CASSRTGETYEQYF. The CDR3 DNA follows: TGTGCCAGCAGCCGGACAGGGGAGACCTACGAGCAGTACTTC. The chain carries TRBV5-8 and TRBJ2-7; TRBD1 aligns across 9 bases. After removal of 4 bases from V and 2 bases from J, the junction contained 4 bases not matched to a gene. The CDR3 extends over 14 amino acids. Germline CDR1 SGHTS, CDR2 YDEGEE.

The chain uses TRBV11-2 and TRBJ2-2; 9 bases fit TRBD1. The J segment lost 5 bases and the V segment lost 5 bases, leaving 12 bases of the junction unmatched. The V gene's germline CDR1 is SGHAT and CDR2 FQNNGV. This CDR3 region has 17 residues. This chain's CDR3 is CASSRRGWGQGTGELFF. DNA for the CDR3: TGTGCCAGCAGCCGAAGAGGGTGGGGACAGGGAACCGGGGAGCTGTTTTTT.

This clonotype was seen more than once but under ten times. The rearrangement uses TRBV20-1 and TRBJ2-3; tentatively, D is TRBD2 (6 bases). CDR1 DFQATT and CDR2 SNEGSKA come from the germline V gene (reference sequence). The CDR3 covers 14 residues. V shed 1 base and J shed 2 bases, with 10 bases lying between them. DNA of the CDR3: TGCAGTGCTAGAGGGGGGACTTCCACAGATACGCAGTATTTT. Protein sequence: CSARGGTSTDTQYF.

The CDR3, as DNA: TGTGCCAGCAGGAACGAGGGGGGCTACGAGCAGTACTTC. It translates to CASRNEGGYEQYF. The rearrangement uses TRBV3-1 and TRBJ2-7; TRBD1 or TRBD2 may be the D gene (6 bases each). Looked up from germline, CDR1 is LGHDT and CDR2 is YNNKEL (reference sequence). Trimming pared 6 bases from V and 3 bases from J, leaving 12 bases between. The CDR3 totals 13 residues.

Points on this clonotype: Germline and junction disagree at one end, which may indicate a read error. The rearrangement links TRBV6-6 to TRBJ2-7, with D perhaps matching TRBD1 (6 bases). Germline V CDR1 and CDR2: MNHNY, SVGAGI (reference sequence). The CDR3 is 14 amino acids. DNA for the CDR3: TGTACCAGCAGTTATGGGACAACTACCTACGAGCAGTACTTC. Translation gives CTSSYGTTTYEQYF.

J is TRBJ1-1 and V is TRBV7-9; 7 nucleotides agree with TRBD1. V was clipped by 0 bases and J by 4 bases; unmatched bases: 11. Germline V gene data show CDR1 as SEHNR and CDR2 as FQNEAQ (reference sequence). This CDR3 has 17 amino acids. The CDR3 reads CASSLAGLQGVGTEAFF. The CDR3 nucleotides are TGTGCCAGCAGCTTAGCGGGGCTGCAGGGGGTAGGCACTGAAGCTTTCTTT.

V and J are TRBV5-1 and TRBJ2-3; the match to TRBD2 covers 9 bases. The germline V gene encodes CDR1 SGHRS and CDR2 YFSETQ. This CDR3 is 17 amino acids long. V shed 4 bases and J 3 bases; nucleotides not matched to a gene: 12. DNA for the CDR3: TGCGCCAGCAGCCTGGGGTTTAGCGGGGGTCCTACAGATACGCAGTATTTT. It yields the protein CASSLGFSGGPTDTQYF.

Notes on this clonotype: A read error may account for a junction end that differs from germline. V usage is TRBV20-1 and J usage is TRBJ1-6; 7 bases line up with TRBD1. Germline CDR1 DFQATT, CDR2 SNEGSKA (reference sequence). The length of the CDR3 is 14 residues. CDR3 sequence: CSARGGTAGSPLHF. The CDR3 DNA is TGTAGTGCTAGAGGAGGGACAGCGGGTTCACCCCTCCACTTT.